This TCR beta chain originates from a study of blood T cells in healthy people across ages (dated by TCRdb to the mid-2010s). In terms of the full investigation: Template switching captured roughly one uniquely barcoded TCR beta cDNA molecule per two T cells in model experiments. Using the same blood draw, the study looked at two additional independent replicas of 1 million unique cDNA reads for two donors, one aged 18 to 30 and the other aged 80 or older. To avoid experimental bias, donors of different ages were randomly spread across the sequencing lanes. The donors were divided into four age groups: young (average around 15 years), middle-aged (roughly 42), aged (roughly 60) and long-lived (roughly 86). The study measured age-related changes in TCR beta repertoire diversity using deep sequencing normalized with unique cDNA molecular identifiers. What the study reported, not specific to this receptor: Estimates of total diversity from one million sequenced T cells were regarded as lower bounds and underestimates. Because donor CMV infection status was unknown, age-related changes in expanded clonotypes were potentially confounded. A strong correlation was found between observed TCR beta diversity and the percentage of naive T cells measured by flow cytometry. Observed TCR beta diversity per million T cells fell roughly linearly with age, and a significant reduction was already apparent by age roughly 40. Since profiling was done on bulk unsorted PBMCs, naive and antigen-experienced compartments could not be conclusively compared. Compared with the aged group, the long-lived group had more naive CD4+ T cells, fewer expanded clones and increased TCR diversity, suggesting age selection.

The CDR3 starts with the cysteine, ends with the phenylalanine, and has 13 residues. Only the CDR3 portion is preserved as DNA: 39 bases, with reading frame beginning at the first base. CDR1 and CDR2 are drawn from the germline V gene: SQVTM, ANQGSEA. The junction shows trimming of 5 bases on V and 7 bases on J, plus 18 bases between the germline ends. Receptors were amplified or captured by 5' RACE. These reads were obtained on an Illumina HiSeq 2500. A second PCR of about 7 to 12 cycles was run with a J-beta primer mix and a sample-barcoded 5' primer. A unique molecular identifier was introduced onto each TCR beta cDNA molecule by a template-switch 5' adaptor carrying 12 random nucleotides. Each sample yielded at least 3 million CDR3-containing paired-end reads. All of the RNA was converted into first-strand cDNA using the Mint cDNA synthesis kit, with a TRBC-specific oligonucleotide serving as the primer. All cDNA was treated with uracil-DNA glycosylase and then went through a first 18-cycle PCR with the universal primers M1SS and BC2_uni_R. Turning to the authors' computational methods: For normalization, 1 million high-quality reads were randomly selected from each sample, with every read carrying a distinct molecular identifier. Instead of being binned into consensus sequences, reads with shared molecular identifiers were discarded. MiTCR, run with a Q25 quality threshold and the strictest error-elimination algorithm, handled CDR3 identification, clonotype clustering and error correction. A nonparametric unseen species model using Euler transformation provided a lower-bound estimate of total TCR beta diversity. TCRdb cleaned the public reads at Q25 with fastp, built clones with MiXCR and kept in-frame beta chains. Identical CDR3 proteins give one entry, which carries the most common genes and DNA. These V and J calls originate from TCRdb's pipeline instead of the authors' own analysis. This sample lists about 1 million distinct CDR3 sequences; 45% were detected once. The ten top clones hold under 20% of the sample.

Worth noting for this clonotype: No antigen is known for it. No base quality values were provided; no much bigger clone lies one nucleotide off.

The donors were roughly 39 Caucasian individuals from Russia, aged 6 to 90 years, who were systemically healthy. Each donor gave 8 to 10 milliliters of peripheral blood, drawn into EDTA-treated Vacutainer tubes. Ficoll-Paque density-gradient centrifugation was used to isolate PBMCs, with at least 6 million per sample. Total RNA was extracted from PBMCs with Trizol reagent, with at least 6 micrograms obtained per sample. For every donor, an aliquot of PBMCs went through flow cytometry to measure the percentages of naive CD45RAhigh/CD27high T cells. The chain joins TRBV29-1 to TRBJ2-7, with the D gene tentatively TRBD1 or TRBD2, based on 5 matching bases in each. This receptor was taken from a woman in her fifties or sixties in good health. Sequenced sample: blood. The CDR3 loop reads CSVTEDTYNEQYF. The nucleotide sequence reads as follows: TGCAGCGTTACGGAGGACACCTACAATGAGCAGTACTTC.